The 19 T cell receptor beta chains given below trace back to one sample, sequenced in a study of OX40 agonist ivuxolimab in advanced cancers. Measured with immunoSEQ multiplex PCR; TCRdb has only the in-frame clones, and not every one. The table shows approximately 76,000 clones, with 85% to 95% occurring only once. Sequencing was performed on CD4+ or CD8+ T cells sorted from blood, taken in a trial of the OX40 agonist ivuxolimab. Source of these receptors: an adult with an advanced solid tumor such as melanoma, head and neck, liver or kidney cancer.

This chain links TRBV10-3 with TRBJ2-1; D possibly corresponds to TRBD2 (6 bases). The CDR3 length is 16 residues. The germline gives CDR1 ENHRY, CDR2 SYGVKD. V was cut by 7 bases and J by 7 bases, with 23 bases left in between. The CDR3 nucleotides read TGTGCCATCAAGTGGTGGGACGGGAGTTCGGAGAATGAGCAGTTCTTC. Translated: CAIKWWDGSSENEQFF.

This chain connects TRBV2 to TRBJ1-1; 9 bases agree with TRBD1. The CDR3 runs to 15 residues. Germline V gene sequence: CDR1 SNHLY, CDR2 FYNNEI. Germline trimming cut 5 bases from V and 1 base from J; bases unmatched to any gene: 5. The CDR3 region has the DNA TGTGCCAGCAGTTCTGGGACAGGGAGGAACACTGAAGCTTTCTTT. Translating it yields CASSSGTGRNTEAFF.

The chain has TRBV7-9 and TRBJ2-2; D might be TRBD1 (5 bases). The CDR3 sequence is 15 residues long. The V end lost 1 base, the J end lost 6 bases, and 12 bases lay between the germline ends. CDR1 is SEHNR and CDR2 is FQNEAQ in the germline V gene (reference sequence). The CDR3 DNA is TGTGCCAGCAGCTTAGGGCAGGGTGTACCCGGGGAGCTGTTTTTT. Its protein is CASSLGQGVPGELFF.

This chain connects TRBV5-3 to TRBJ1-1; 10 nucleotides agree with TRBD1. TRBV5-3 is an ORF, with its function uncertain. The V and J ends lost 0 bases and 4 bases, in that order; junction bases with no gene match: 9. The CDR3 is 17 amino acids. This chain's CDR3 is CARSLATGGLRGTEAFF. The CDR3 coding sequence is TGTGCCAGAAGCTTGGCGACAGGGGGCTTGCGGGGCACTGAAGCTTTCTTT.

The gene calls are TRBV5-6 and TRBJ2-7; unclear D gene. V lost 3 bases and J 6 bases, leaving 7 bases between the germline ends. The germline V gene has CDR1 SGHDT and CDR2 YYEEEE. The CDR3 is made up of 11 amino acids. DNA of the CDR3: TGTGCCAGCAGCTCCGTCTCCGAGCAGTACTTC. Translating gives CASSSVSEQYF.

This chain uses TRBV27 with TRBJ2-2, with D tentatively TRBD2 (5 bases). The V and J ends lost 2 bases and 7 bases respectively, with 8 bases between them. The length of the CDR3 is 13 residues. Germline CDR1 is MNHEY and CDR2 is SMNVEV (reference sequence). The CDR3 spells CASSLLAGGELFF. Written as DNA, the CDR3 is TGTGCCAGCAGTTTACTAGCCGGCGGGGAGCTGTTTTTT.

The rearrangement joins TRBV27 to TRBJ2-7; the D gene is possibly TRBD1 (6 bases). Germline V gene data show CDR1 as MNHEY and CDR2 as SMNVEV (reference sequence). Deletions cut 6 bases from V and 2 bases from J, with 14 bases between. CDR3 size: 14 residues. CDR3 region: CASSLGGMPYEQYF. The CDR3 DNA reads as TGTGCCAGCAGCCTAGGGGGTATGCCCTACGAGCAGTACTTC.

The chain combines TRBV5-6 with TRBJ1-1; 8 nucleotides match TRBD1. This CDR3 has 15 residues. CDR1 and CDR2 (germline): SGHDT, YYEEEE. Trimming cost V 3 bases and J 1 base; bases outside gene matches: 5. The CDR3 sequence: CASSYDRGRNTEAFF. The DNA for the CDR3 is TGTGCCAGCAGCTACGACAGGGGACGGAACACTGAAGCTTTCTTT.

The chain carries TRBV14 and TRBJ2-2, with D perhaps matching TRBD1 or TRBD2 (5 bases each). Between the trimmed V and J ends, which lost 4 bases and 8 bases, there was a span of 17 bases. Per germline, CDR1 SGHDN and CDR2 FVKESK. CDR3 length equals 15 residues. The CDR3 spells CASSPRDPPGGELFF. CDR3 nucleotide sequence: TGTGCCAGCAGCCCTCGGGACCCCCCTGGAGGGGAGCTGTTTTTT.

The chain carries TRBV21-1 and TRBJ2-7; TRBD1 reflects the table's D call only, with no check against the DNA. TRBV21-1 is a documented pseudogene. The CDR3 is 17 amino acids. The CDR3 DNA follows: TGTGCCAGCAGCATTGCCCAGGAACATTTAAGCTCCTACGAGCAGTACTTC. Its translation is CASSIAQEHLSSYEQYF.

The DNA of the CDR3 is TGCGCCAGCAGTTCTGGCGGGTTCTCCTACGAGCAGTACTTC. Translating it yields CASSSGGFSYEQYF. The genes are TRBV10-2 and TRBJ2-5; D is possibly TRBD2 (5 bases). TRBJ2-7 matches the DNA end more closely, so the J call is doubtful. This CDR3 is 14 amino acids long. The germline CDR1 and CDR2 sequences are WSHSY and SAAADI.

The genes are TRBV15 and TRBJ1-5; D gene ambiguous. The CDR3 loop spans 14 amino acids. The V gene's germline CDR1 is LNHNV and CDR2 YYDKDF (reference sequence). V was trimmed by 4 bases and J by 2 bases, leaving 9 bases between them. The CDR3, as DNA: TGTGCCACCAGCACGGCAGACGGCAATCAGCCCCAGCATTTT. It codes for CATSTADGNQPQHF.

The CDR3 DNA follows: TGTGCCAGCAGCCGCCCCCTAGAGGAGCAGTACTTC. Protein sequence: CASSRPLEEQYF. This chain joins TRBV4-2 and TRBJ2-7; D is unresolved. The CDR3 loop spans 12 amino acids. Trimming left V 4 bases short and J 7 bases short, with 11 bases between. Germline assignment: CDR1 LGHNA and CDR2 YNFKEQ.

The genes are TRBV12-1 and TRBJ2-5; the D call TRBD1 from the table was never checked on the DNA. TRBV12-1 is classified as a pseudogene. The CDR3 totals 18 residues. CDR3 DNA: TGTGCCAGCAGCTCTTCCACGTGGGGATCAGGGGTCCGGGAGACCCAGTACTTC. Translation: CASSSSTWGSGVRETQYF.

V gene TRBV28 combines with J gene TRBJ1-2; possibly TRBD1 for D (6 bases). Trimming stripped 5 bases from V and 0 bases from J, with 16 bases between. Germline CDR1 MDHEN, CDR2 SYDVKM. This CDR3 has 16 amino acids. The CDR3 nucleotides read TGTGCCAGCAGTCGGACAGCCCCCTCTCCTAACTATGGCTACACCTTC. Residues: CASSRTAPSPNYGYTF.

The CDR3 here is CASSLMGYEQYF. The CDR3 nucleotides are TGTGCCAGCAGTTTGATGGGTTACGAGCAGTACTTC. This chain connects TRBV28 to TRBJ2-7; D not certain. The CDR3 length is 12 residues. Trimming cost V 3 bases and J 4 bases, with 7 bases left between them. CDR1 and CDR2 (germline): MDHEN, SYDVKM.

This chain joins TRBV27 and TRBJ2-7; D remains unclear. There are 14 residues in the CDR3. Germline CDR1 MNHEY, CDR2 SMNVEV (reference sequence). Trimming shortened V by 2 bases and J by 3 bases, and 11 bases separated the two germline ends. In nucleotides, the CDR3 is TGTGCCAGCAGTTTACGAGGTTCGGGCTACGAGCAGTACTTC. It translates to CASSLRGSGYEQYF.

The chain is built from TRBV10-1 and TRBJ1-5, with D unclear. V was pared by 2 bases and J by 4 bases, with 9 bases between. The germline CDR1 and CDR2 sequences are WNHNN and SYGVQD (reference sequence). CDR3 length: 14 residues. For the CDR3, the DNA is TGCGCCAGCAGTGAGCGGCAGCCGAATCAGCCCCAGCATTTT. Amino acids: CASSERQPNQPQHF.

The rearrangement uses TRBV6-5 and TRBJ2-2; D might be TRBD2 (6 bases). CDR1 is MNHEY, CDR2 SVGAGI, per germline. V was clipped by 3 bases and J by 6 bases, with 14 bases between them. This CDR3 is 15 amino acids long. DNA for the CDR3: TGTGCCAGCAGTTATTTTCGGGGGATGGCCGGGGAGCTGTTTTTT. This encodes CASSYFRGMAGELFF.